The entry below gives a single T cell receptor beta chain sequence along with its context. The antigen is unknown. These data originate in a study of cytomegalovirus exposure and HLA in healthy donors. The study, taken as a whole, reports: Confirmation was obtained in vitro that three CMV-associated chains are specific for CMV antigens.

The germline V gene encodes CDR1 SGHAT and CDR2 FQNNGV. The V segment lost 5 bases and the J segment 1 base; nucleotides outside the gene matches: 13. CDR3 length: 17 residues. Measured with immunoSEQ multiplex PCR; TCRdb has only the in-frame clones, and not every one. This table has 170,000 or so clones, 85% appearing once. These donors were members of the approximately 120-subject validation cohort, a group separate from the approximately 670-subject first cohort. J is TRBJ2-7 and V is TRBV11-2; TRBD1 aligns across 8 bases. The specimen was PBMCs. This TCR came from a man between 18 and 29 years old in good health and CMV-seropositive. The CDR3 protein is CASSDRGQDRGSYEQYF. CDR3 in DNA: TGTGCCAGCAGCGACCGGGGCCAAGACAGGGGATCCTACGAGCAGTACTTC.